This T cell receptor beta chain was documented in a study of blood T cells in healthy people across ages. Ten milliliters of peripheral blood were drawn from each donor into EDTA-treated tubes. There are 15 residues in the CDR3. The V gene end was trimmed by 5 bases and the J gene end by 9 bases; junction bases not matched to a gene: 8. Germline-derived CDR1 and CDR2 are SGHTA and FQGTGA. Sample-barcoded 5' priming and a J-beta primer mix drove a second PCR of roughly 6 to 12 cycles. Each sample yielded at least 3 million CDR3-containing paired-end reads. In TCRdb, the 5' RACE reads were re-called with MiXCR into one record per CDR3 protein. Among roughly 800,000 distinct CDR3 sequences listed, 58% were seen once. This clonotype was found once. Its antigen is as yet unknown. Whole-study findings and limits: Diversity estimated from one million T cells was considered an underestimate.

Input material: blood. This receptor was obtained from a man aged 25 to 40 in good health. V usage is TRBV7-3 and J usage is TRBJ2-1, with 12 bases identical to TRBD2. For the CDR3, the DNA is TGTGCCAGCAGCCCAGACCTAGCGGGAGGGGGTGAGCAGTTCTTC. Protein sequence: CASSPDLAGGGEQFF.